This T cell receptor beta chain stems from a study of cytomegalovirus exposure and HLA in healthy donors. General study points: A previous analysis found most TCR beta V segments productive roughly 87% or roughly 30% of the time. A later analysis linked 15,000 to 20,000 TCR beta sequences to HLA alleles at 0.05 false discovery rate. In a later analysis, several top co-occurrence clusters appeared linked to parvovirus B19, influenza, CMV and Epstein-Barr virus.

To note about this clone: Antigen unknown.

Germline V gene sequence: CDR1 SGHRS, CDR2 YFSETQ. V lost 3 bases and J 6 bases, leaving 22 bases between the germline ends. There are 16 residues in the CDR3. It was with 60 Vbeta and 13 Jbeta primers that the PCR ran. Source study methods: There were about 80 million unique TCR beta chains by a later count, and around 10 million of them were shared. The protocol was immunoSEQ multiplex PCR, while the TCRdb copy is restricted to in-frame clones and leaves out a portion. The V and J calls and the clone size are those of that table, but D and trimming were determined from the DNA. Of fewer than 200,000 clones listed, around 77% are singletons.

This TCR derives from a man aged 55 to 70 in good health and CMV-seronegative. The sample taken for sequencing was PBMCs. The chain combines TRBV5-1 with TRBJ2-7; TRBD1 might be the D (6 bases). In nucleotides, the CDR3 is TGCGCCAGCAGCTCAGGGGCGCCTCAAGGCCTGGGCGAGCAGTACTTC. Its translation: CASSSGAPQGLGEQYF.